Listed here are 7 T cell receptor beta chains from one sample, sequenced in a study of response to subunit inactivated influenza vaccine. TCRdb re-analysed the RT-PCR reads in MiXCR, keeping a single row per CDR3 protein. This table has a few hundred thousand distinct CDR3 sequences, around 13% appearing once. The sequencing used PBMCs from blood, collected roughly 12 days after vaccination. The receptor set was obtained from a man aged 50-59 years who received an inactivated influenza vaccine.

The CDR3 DNA reads TGTGCCAGCAGTTACTCCCCCGGACTAGCGGTTTACAATGAGCAGTTCTTC. This gives the protein CASSYSPGLAVYNEQFF. The chain recombines TRBV6-2 or TRBV6-3 with TRBJ2-1; 10 bases fit TRBD2. Germline trimming cut 0 bases from V and 4 bases from J; bases unmatched to any gene: 6. This CDR3 region has 17 residues. The germline V gene has CDR1 MNHEY and CDR2 SVGEGT.

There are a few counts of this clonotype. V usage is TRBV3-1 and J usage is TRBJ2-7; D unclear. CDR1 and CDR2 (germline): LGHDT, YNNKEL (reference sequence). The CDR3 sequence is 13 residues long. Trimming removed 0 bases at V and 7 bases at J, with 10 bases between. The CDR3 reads CASSQDLGGEQYF. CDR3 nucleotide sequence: TGTGCCAGCAGCCAAGATCTAGGTGGGGAGCAGTACTTC.

CDR3 sequence reads: CSARPPAGGPHEQYF. CDR3 nucleotide sequence: TGCAGTGCTAGACCCCCCGCGGGAGGGCCGCACGAGCAGTACTTC. The chain joins TRBV20-1 to TRBJ2-7; 9 nucleotides line up with TRBD2. This CDR3 region has 15 residues. The V gene end was trimmed by 2 bases and the J gene end by 5 bases; junction bases not matched to a gene: 10. CDR1 and CDR2 (germline): DFQATT, SNEGSKA (reference sequence).

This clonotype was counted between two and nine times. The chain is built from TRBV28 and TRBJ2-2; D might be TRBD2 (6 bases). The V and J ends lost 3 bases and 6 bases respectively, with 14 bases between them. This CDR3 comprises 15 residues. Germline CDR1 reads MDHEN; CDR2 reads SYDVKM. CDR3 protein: CASSFVERRAGELFF. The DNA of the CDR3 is TGTGCCAGCAGTTTTGTAGAAAGGAGGGCCGGGGAGCTGTTTTTT.

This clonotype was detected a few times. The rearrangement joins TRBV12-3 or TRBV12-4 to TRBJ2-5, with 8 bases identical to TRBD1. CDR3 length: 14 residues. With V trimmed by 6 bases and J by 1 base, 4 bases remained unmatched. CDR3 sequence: CASSNTGGQETQYF. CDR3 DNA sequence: TGTGCCAGCAGCAACACAGGGGGCCAAGAGACCCAGTACTTC.

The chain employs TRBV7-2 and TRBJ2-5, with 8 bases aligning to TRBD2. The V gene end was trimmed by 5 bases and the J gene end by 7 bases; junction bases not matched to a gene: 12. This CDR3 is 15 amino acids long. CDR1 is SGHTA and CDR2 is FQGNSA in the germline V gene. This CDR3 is CASSPTGGAIGTQYF. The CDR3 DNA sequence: TGTGCCAGCAGCCCCACCGGGGGGGCGATCGGGACCCAGTACTTC.

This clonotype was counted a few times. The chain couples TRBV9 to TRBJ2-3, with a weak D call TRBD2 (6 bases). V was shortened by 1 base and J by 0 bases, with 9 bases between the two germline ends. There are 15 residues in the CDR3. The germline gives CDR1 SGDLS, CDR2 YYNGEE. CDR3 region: CASSVLATSTDTQYF. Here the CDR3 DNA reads TGTGCCAGCAGCGTACTAGCGACTAGCACAGATACGCAGTATTTT.